The rows below give T cell receptor beta chains drawn from one sample of a study of CD8 T cells in ankylosing spondylitis. TCRdb fed the 5' RACE reads into MiXCR, producing one record per CDR3 protein. The sample shows 150,000 to 200,000 distinct CDR3 sequences, about 20% of them seen only once. Input material: blood, either unsorted or a sorted T cell fraction (not recorded which). The receptors shown here come from a male donor aged 10-30 years with ankylosing spondylitis or in good health (not recorded which). CDR3s include the opening cysteine and the closing phenylalanine or tryptophan. D genes are given only for firm matches. Size is omitted from some rows. Given values are once, few, many or a class for expanded clones.

d_call clone_size j_call v_call cdr3_aa
- once TRBJ2-4 TRBV29-1 CSVLKGIQYF
- - TRBJ2-7 TRBV20-1 CSSYNPGSFYEQYF
TRBD2 - TRBJ2-1 TRBV6-6 CATGLAVLGPYNEQFF
- many TRBJ2-3 TRBV6-5 CASSYSDSTDTQYF
- - TRBJ2-7 TRBV27 CASSFLRPLSNSYEQYF
- few TRBJ2-4 TRBV7-2 CASSFPFNIQYF
- many TRBJ1-5 TRBV19 CASSPGQLSNQPQHF
TRBD2 - TRBJ2-2 TRBV20-1 CSAKTGGDAGELFF
TRBD2 many TRBJ2-7 TRBV20-1 CSAPSGRVHEQYF
TRBD2 - TRBJ2-1 TRBV7-6 CASSLAVPLAASPYNEQFF
- - TRBJ2-2 TRBV11-2 CASSPTWSSTGELFF
TRBD1 many TRBJ2-2 TRBV24-1 CATSARDRVGTGELFF
TRBD1 many TRBJ1-1 TRBV6-2/TRBV6-3 CASSYLGTGLLSRTTEAFF
- many TRBJ2-1 TRBV9 CASSAGSSSYNEQFF
TRBD1 - TRBJ1-5 TRBV12-3/TRBV12-4 CASTPGQGGNQPQHF
TRBD2 many TRBJ2-1 TRBV30 CAWNREGTYNEQFF
- many TRBJ1-1 TRBV12-3/TRBV12-4 CASRAMNTEAFF
- many TRBJ1-6 TRBV13 CASSLAITNSPLHF
TRBD1 many TRBJ2-5 TRBV5-1 CASSRTGVLRETQYF
- many TRBJ2-3 TRBV10-3 CAISELKGITDTQYF
TRBD1 - TRBJ1-1 TRBV5-5 CASSSGDREDTEAFF
- many TRBJ2-3 TRBV11-2 CASSLTDASTDTQYF
- few TRBJ2-1 TRBV7-2 CASSLISDVEVF
TRBD1 - TRBJ1-2 TRBV7-2 CASSLTTGGKGYTF
TRBD1 many TRBJ1-2 TRBV12-3/TRBV12-4 CASTRAPTGNYGYTF
- many TRBJ2-2 TRBV9 CASSVVYTGELFF
- - TRBJ2-1 TRBV29-1 CSVRTGNNEQFF
- few TRBJ2-7 TRBV2 CASSDGRDEQYF
TRBD2 - TRBJ2-1 TRBV18 CASSPLAGEDNEQFF
TRBD1 many TRBJ1-5 TRBV3-1 CASGTGTRYSNQPQHF
- many TRBJ2-3 TRBV5-4 CASSSDSTDTQYF
TRBD1 many TRBJ2-7 TRBV13 CASSSRDRGLYEQYF
- many TRBJ1-5 TRBV7-8 CASSQQPGQPQHF
TRBD1 many TRBJ2-7 TRBV12-3/TRBV12-4 CASTPTGISYEQYF
- - TRBJ1-3 TRBV19 CASSISVFIMEKRNTIYF
- - TRBJ2-2 TRBV29-1 CSVAPGPRGGELFF
TRBD2 many TRBJ2-5 TRBV3-1 CASSQSGSGGETQYF
- many TRBJ1-2 TRBV20-1 CSATSTEGRRGYTF
- many TRBJ2-7 TRBV7-2 CASSFGPLEQYF
TRBD1 - TRBJ2-1 TRBV20-1 CSARPKTGIYNEQFF
- many TRBJ1-2 TRBV5-1 CASSFGHTNYGYTF
- - TRBJ2-1 TRBV9 CASSVTAVGALGTGDNEQFF
- - TRBJ2-1 TRBV19 CASSRKSSSMNEQFF
- many TRBJ2-3 TRBV10-3 CAIRPPGTGESPDTQYF
TRBD2 many TRBJ2-7 TRBV5-1 CASSLGTSGHYEQYF
TRBD1 many TRBJ2-5 TRBV20-1 CSARKGQAVLETQYF
TRBD1 many TRBJ2-2 TRBV9 CASSVGGQGTWAGELFF
TRBD1 few TRBJ1-2 TRBV20-1 CSASPGTGFGYTF
- many TRBJ2-5 TRBV20-1 CSARFRAATQYF
- - TRBJ2-1 TRBV20-1 CSARDRAGALNEQFF
TRBD2 - TRBJ2-1 TRBV29-1 CSVVPGLARVNEQFF
TRBD2 many TRBJ2-1 TRBV9 CASSVAPGGIYNEQFF
- many TRBJ1-2 TRBV24-1 CATSDLSGGYTF